The clone carrying this T cell receptor beta chain was seen repeatedly, ten times or more. What it binds is not known. Germline V CDR1 and CDR2: SGHVS, FQNEAQ. CDR3 length: 12 residues. The V gene lost 2 bases and the J gene lost 9 bases, with 8 bases spanning the gap. The sample belongs to a study of beta chain features in type 1 diabetes. Whole-study findings and limits: A definitive answer on HLA type influencing TCRB rearrangement was not reached here. TCRB CDR3s from Type 1 diabetes patients were moderately but significantly shorter in all four CD4+ subsets. The naive, central memory and Treg TCRB repertoires showed an apparent similarity that was greater among patients than among healthy donors. There were fewer insertions and more deletions at the VDJ junctions of type 1 diabetes patients.

Expressed TCRB transcripts were sequenced, since all the RNA that had been isolated was reverse transcribed. Clones were sequenced by immunoSEQ multiplex PCR, and TCRdb holds only the in-frame ones, with some missing. The sample shows some 350,000 clones, around 10% of them seen only once. This receptor was identified in a man younger than 45 with type 1 diabetes. Sequencing was carried out using central memory CD4+ T cells from blood. The rearrangement uses TRBV7-8 and TRBJ2-1; the D gene is possibly TRBD1 (5 bases). This CDR3 is CASSLTQGEQFF. The CDR3 DNA reads as TGTGCCAGCAGCTTAACGCAGGGTGAGCAGTTCTTC.